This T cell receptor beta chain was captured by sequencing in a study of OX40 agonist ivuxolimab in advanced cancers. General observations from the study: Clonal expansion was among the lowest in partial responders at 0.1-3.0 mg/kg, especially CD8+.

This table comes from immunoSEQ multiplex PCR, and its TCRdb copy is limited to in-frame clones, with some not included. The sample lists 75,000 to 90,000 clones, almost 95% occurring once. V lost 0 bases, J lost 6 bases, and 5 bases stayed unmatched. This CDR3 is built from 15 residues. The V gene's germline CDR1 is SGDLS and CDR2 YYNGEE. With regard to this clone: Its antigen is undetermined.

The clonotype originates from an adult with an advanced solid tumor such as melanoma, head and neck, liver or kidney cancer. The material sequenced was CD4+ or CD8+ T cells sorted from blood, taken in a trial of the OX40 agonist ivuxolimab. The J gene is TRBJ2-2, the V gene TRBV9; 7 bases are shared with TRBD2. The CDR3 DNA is TGTGCCAGCAGCGTAGTAAGCGGGACCGCCGGGGAGCTGTTTTTT. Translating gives CASSVVSGTAGELFF. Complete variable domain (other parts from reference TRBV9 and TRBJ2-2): DSGVTQTPKHLITATGQRVTLRCSPRSGDLSVYWYQQSLDQGLQFLIQYYNGEERAKGNILERFSAQQFPDLHSELNLSSLELGDSALYFCASSVVSGTAGELFFGEGSRLTVL.